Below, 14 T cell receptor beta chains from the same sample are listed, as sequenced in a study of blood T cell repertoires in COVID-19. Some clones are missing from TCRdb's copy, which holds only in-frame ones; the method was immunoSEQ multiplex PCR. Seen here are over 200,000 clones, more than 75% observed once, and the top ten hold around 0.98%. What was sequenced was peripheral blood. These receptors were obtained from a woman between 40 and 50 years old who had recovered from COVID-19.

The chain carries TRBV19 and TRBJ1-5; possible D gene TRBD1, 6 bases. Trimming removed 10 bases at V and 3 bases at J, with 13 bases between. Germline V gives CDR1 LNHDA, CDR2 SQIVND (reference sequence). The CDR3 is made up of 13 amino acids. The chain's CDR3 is CATRGGHNQPQHF. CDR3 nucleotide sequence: TGTGCCACCCGGGGGGGGCACAATCAGCCCCAGCATTTT.

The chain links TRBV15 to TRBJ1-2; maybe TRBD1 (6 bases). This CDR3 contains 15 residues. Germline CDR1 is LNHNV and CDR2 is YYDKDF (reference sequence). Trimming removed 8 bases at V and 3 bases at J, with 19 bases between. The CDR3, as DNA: TGTGCCACCTCCCGCGAGCAGGGGCCCCACTATGGCTACACCTTC. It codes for CATSREQGPHYGYTF.

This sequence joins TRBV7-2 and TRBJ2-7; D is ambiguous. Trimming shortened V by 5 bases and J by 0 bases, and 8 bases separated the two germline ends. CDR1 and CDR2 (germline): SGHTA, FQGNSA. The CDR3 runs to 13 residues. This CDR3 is CASSPPSSYEQYF. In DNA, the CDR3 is TGTGCCAGCAGCCCCCCGAGCTCCTACGAGCAGTACTTC.

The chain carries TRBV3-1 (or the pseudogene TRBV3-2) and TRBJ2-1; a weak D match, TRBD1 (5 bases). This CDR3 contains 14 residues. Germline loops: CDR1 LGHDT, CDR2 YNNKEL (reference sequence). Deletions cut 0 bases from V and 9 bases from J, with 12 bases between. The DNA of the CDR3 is TGTGCCAGCAGCCAAGATCCACAGGTGGGTGAGCAGTTCTTC. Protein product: CASSQDPQVGEQFF.

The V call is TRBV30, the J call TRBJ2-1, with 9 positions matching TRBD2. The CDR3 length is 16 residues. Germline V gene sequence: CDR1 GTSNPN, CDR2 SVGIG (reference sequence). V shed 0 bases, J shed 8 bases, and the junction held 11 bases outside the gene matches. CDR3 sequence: CAWSVRRGRAPDEQFF. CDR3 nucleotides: TGTGCCTGGAGTGTACGGCGCGGGAGGGCCCCCGATGAGCAGTTCTTC.

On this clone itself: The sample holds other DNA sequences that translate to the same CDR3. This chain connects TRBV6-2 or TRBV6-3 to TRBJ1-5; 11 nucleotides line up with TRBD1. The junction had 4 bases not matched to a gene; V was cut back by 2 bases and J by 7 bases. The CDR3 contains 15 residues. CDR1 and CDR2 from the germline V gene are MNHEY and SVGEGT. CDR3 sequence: CASSYGTGGGQPQHF. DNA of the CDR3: TGTGCCAGCAGTTACGGGACAGGGGGAGGGCAGCCCCAGCATTTT.

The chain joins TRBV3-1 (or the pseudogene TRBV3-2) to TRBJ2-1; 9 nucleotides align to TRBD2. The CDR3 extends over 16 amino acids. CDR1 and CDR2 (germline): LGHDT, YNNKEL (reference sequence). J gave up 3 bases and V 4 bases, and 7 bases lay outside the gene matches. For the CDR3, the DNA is TGTGCCAGCAGCCCGTGGGTAGCGGGAGACTACAATGAGCAGTTCTTC. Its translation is CASSPWVAGDYNEQFF.

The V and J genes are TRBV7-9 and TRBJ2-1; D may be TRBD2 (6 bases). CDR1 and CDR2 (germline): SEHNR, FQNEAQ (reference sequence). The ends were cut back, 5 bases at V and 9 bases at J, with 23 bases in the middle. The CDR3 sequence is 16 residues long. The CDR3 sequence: CASSPAGPGEMAEQFF. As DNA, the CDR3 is TGTGCCAGCAGCCCCGCCGGGCCGGGAGAGATGGCTGAGCAGTTCTTC.

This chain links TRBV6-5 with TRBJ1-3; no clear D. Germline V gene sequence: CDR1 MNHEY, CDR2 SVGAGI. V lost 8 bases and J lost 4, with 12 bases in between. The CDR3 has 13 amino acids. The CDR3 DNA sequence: TGTGCCAGCCAGATCCCCCCCGGAAACACCATATATTTT. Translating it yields CASQIPPGNTIYF.

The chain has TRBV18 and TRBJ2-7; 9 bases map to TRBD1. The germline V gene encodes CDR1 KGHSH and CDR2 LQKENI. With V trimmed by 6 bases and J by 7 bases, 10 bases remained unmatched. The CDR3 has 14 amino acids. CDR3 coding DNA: TGTGCCAGCTCCAGCCGGGACAGGGCCCTTGAGCAGTACTTC. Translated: CASSSRDRALEQYF.

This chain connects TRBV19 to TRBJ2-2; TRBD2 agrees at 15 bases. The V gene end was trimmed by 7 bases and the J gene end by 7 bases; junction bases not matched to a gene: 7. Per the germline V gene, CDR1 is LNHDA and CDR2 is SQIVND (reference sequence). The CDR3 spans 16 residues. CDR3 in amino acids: CASTPGLAGGYGELFF. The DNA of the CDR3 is TGTGCCAGTACCCCGGGACTAGCGGGAGGATACGGGGAGCTGTTTTTT.

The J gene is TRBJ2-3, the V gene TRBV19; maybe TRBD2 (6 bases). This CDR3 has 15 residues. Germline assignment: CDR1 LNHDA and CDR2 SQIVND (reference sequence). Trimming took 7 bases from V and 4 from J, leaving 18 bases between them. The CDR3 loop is CASTPHPPGADTQYF. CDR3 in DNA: TGTGCCAGTACCCCCCACCCCCCGGGGGCAGATACGCAGTATTTT.

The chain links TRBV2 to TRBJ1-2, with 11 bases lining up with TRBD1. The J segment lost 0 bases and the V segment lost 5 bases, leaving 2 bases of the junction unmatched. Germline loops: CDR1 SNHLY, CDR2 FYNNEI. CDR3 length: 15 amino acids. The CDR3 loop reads CASSLGQGANYGYTF. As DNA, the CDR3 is TGTGCCAGCAGTTTGGGACAGGGGGCTAACTATGGCTACACCTTC. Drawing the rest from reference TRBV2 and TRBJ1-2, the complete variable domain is EPEVTQTPSHQVTQMGQEVILRCVPISNHLYFYWYRQILGQKVEFLVSFYNNEISEKSEIFDDQFSVERPDGSNFTLKIRSTKLEDSAMYFCASSLGQGANYGYTFGSGTRLTVV.

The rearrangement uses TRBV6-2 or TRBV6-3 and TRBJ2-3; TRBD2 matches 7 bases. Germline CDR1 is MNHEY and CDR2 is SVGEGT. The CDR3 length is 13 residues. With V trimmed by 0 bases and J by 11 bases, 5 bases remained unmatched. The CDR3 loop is CASSYSIGGGQYF. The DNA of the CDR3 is TGTGCCAGCAGTTACTCGATTGGGGGGGGGCAGTATTTT.